This TCR beta chain is from a study of cytomegalovirus exposure and HLA in healthy donors. Study as a whole: Researchers found that about 82% of 398 genotyped donors fell within the Caucasian-associated ancestry cluster.

Study results and caveats: The productive fraction for most TCR beta V segments was about 90% or about 30% in an earlier analysis. Investigators reported about 160 TCR beta chains as tied to cytomegalovirus. Later analysis associated a missense DCLRE1C variant with TCR beta V- and J-gene trimming.

As to this clone: Its target is not known.

Primers included in the PCR were 60 Vbeta and 13 Jbeta primers. TCRdb's copy holds only in-frame clones and misses some; the assay was immunoSEQ multiplex PCR. The sample shows about 160,000 clones, roughly 80% of them seen only once. V was pared by 3 bases and J by 6 bases, with 5 bases of the junction left unmatched. Looked up from germline, CDR1 is LNHDA and CDR2 is SQIVND (reference sequence). This CDR3 contains 14 residues. This sequence was found in a woman aged 25 to 45 in good health and CMV-seronegative. The chain uses TRBV19 and TRBJ2-4, with TRBD1 matching over 7 bases. The sample comprised PBMCs. CDR3 amino acids: CASSIDRVLNIQYF. The CDR3 nucleotides read TGTGCCAGTAGTATCGACAGGGTTTTAAACATTCAGTACTTC.